These T cell receptor beta chains were read from a single sample in a study of graft-versus-host responses after intestinal transplantation. Here immunoSEQ multiplex PCR was the method, and the copy in TCRdb shows in-frame clones only, minus some. This table holds some 85,000 clones, around 90% found once. Antigens of these TCRs are unknown. Sequenced material: unstimulated CD8+ T cells sorted from spleen or lymph node cells, taken before transplant. Receptors were obtained from a human donor who was the organ donor for an intestinal transplant. The CDR3 runs from the conserved cysteine through the conserved F or W. Fields, in order: V gene, J gene, D gene, clone size, CDR3 protein, CDR3 DNA. D genes are given only for firm matches. A row's size may be missing; if present it is once, few, many or a size class.

>TRBV5-5|TRBJ1-2|.|.
CASELRGGYTF
TGTGCCAGCGAACTGAGAGGGGGCTACACCTTC
>TRBV5-1|TRBJ1-2|TRBD1|.
CASSAGTGIYGYTF
TGCGCCAGCAGCGCCGGGACAGGTATCTATGGCTACACCTTC
>TRBV4-1|TRBJ1-2|TRBD1|once
CASSQERDRYGYTF
TGCGCCAGCAGCCAAGAAAGGGACAGATATGGCTACACCTTC
>TRBV19|TRBJ2-1|TRBD2|.
CASGGLEFYNEQFF
TGTGCCAGTGGTGGACTAGAATTTTACAATGAGCAGTTCTTC
>TRBV16|TRBJ1-6|.|once
CASSLGGNSPLHF
TGTGCCAGCAGCCTAGGAGGGAATTCACCCCTCCACTTT
>TRBV27|TRBJ1-2|TRBD1|.
CASRPGSRGHGYTF
TGTGCCAGCAGACCGGGGTCCAGGGGGCATGGCTACACCTTC
>TRBV4-3|TRBJ2-3|.|.
CASSQVPGSTDTQYF
TGCGCCAGCAGCCAAGTCCCTGGCAGCACAGATACGCAGTATTTT
>TRBV4-3|TRBJ2-1|.|once
CASSRETSSRYNEQFF
TGCGCCAGCAGCCGAGAGACTAGTTCTCGCTACAATGAGCAGTTCTTC
>TRBV5-8|TRBJ2-7|.|.
CASSPSYEQYF
TGTGCCAGCAGCCCATCCTACGAGCAGTACTTC
>TRBV10-3|TRBJ2-7|TRBD1|.
CAISESRGQSSYEQYF
TGTGCCATCAGTGAGTCGAGGGGGCAGAGCTCCTACGAGCAGTACTTC
>TRBV4-3|TRBJ2-2|TRBD2|.
CASSQNLAGEFLTGELFF
TGCGCCAGCAGCCAAAATCTAGCGGGGGAGTTTCTGACCGGGGAGCTGTTTTTT
>TRBV13|TRBJ2-2|.|.
CASSPEAITGELFF
TGTGCCAGCAGCCCGGAGGCCATTACCGGGGAGCTGTTTTTT
>TRBV6-4|TRBJ1-1|.|.
CASRAGRGEAFF
TGTGCCAGCAGGGCGGGGCGGGGGGAAGCTTTCTTT
>TRBV4-1|TRBJ2-3|.|.
CASSQDRGGGSRVHTDTQYF
TGCGCCAGCAGCCAAGATCGGGGCGGGGGCTCTAGAGTGCACACAGATACGCAGTATTTT
>TRBV9|TRBJ2-3|TRBD2|.
CASSVLGGADTQYF
TGTGCCAGCAGCGTACTCGGGGGGGCAGATACGCAGTATTTT
>TRBV4-2|TRBJ1-2|.|.
CASSQDYGTLIYGYTF
TGTGCCAGCAGCCAAGACTATGGGACACTAATATATGGCTACACCTTC
>TRBV9|TRBJ2-3|.|.
CASSGTLTDTQYF
TGTGCCAGCAGCGGGACTTTGACAGATACGCAGTATTTT
>TRBV6-6|TRBJ2-4|.|.
CASCYTAGLAKNIQYF
TGTGCCAGCTGCTACACGGCGGGGTTAGCCAAAAACATTCAGTACTTC
>TRBV5-4|TRBJ2-3|.|.
CASSLAGGGALDTQYF
TGTGCCAGCAGCTTGGCTGGTGGGGGGGCCTTGGATACGCAGTATTTT
>TRBV9|TRBJ2-3|.|.
CASSDRPTDSSTDTQYF
TGTGCCAGCAGCGACCGCCCGACAGACTCTAGCACAGATACGCAGTATTTT
>TRBV2|TRBJ1-1|.|.
CASSEGSRTTEAFF
TGTGCCAGCAGTGAGGGCAGCCGAACGACTGAAGCTTTCTTT
>TRBV9|TRBJ1-2|TRBD1|once
CASSTSRQGYGYTF
TGTGCCAGCAGCACAAGCCGACAGGGCTATGGCTACACCTTC
>TRBV9|TRBJ2-7|.|.
CASSGAGTEQYF
TGTGCCAGCAGCGGTGCCGGGACAGAGCAGTACTTC
>TRBV27|TRBJ2-7|TRBD2|.
CASQGLAGLSSYEQYF
TGTGCCAGCCAGGGGCTAGCGGGGCTGAGCTCCTACGAGCAGTACTTC
>TRBV9|TRBJ1-4|TRBD1|.
CASSAGTGDEKLFF
TGTGCCAGCAGCGCCGGGACAGGGGATGAAAAACTGTTTTTT
>TRBV4-3|TRBJ2-7|.|.
CASSPGGLWGGPYEQYF
TGCGCCAGCAGCCCCGGTGGGTTGTGGGGGGGGCCCTACGAGCAGTACTTC
>TRBV2|TRBJ1-1|.|.
CASKPGVFRGTTPEAFF
TGTGCCAGCAAACCGGGAGTTTTTAGGGGAACAACCCCTGAAGCTTTCTTT
>TRBV4-2|TRBJ2-7|TRBD1|.
CASSQDGTGREQYF
TGTGCCAGCAGCCAAGATGGGACAGGGCGCGAGCAGTACTTC
>TRBV19|TRBJ2-7|TRBD1|.
CASSASSGQGYEQYF
TGTGCCAGTAGTGCTTCTTCGGGACAGGGTTACGAGCAGTACTTC
>TRBV4-3|TRBJ2-2|.|.
CASSQDLVGGAGELFF
TGCGCCAGCAGCCAAGATCTGGTCGGAGGGGCCGGGGAGCTGTTTTTT
>TRBV4-2|TRBJ1-2|.|.
CASSQGGFDYGYTF
TGTGCCAGCAGCCAGGGAGGTTTTGACTATGGCTACACCTTC
>TRBV7-2|TRBJ1-6|.|.
CASSLWGADNSPLHF
TGTGCCAGCAGCTTATGGGGAGCGGATAATTCACCCCTCCACTTT
>TRBV9|TRBJ2-3|.|.
CASTPSAGDTQYF
TGTGCCAGCACCCCAAGCGCCGGGGATACGCAGTATTTT
>TRBV5-6|TRBJ2-7|.|.
CASREVRGEQYF
TGTGCCAGCCGTGAAGTGAGAGGCGAGCAGTACTTC
>TRBV30|TRBJ2-7|.|.
CAWSVLTDEQYF
TGTGCCTGGAGTGTACTGACAGACGAGCAGTACTTC
>TRBV5-1|TRBJ2-1|.|.
CASSSKETGYNEQFF
TGCGCCAGCAGCTCAAAGGAGACTGGGTACAATGAGCAGTTCTTC
>TRBV9|TRBJ1-5|TRBD1|.
CASSGSGQGVQPQHF
TGTGCCAGCAGCGGATCGGGACAGGGGGTTCAGCCCCAGCATTTT
>TRBV10-3|TRBJ2-5|TRBD1|.
CAIPTGAETQYF
TGTGCCATCCCTACAGGGGCAGAGACCCAGTACTTC
>TRBV4-2|TRBJ1-2|.|.
CASSQGLGGYTF
TGTGCCAGCAGCCAAGGACTGGGTGGCTACACCTTC
>TRBV13|TRBJ2-3|TRBD2|.
CASSGGGASSTDTQYF
TGTGCCAGCAGCGGCGGGGGGGCGAGCAGCACAGATACGCAGTATTTT
>TRBV7-2|TRBJ2-1|TRBD2|.
CASSFWLAGGNEQFF
TGTGCCAGCAGCTTCTGGCTAGCGGGGGGCAATGAGCAGTTCTTC
>TRBV27|TRBJ2-7|.|.
CASSPIEGPYEQYF
TGTGCCAGCAGTCCAATAGAGGGCCCCTACGAGCAGTACTTC
>TRBV27|TRBJ2-7|.|.
CASSFGYEQYF
TGTGCCAGCAGTTTCGGGTACGAGCAGTACTTC
>TRBV15|TRBJ1-2|.|.
CATSRDFARVANYGYTF
TGTGCCACCAGCAGAGATTTTGCCCGGGTGGCTAACTATGGCTACACCTTC
>TRBV5-6|TRBJ1-2|.|.
CASSSGNYGYTF
TGTGCCAGCAGCTCCGGGAACTATGGCTACACCTTC
>TRBV10-3|TRBJ2-7|.|.
CAIGWGRVDEQYF
TGTGCCATCGGGTGGGGCAGGGTGGACGAGCAGTACTTC
>TRBV7-9|TRBJ1-2|.|.
CASSLREWGYTF
TGTGCCAGCAGTTTAAGGGAGTGGGGCTACACCTTC
>TRBV27|TRBJ1-5|TRBD1|.
CASSPRDRGAEPQHF
TGTGCCAGCAGCCCCCGGGACAGGGGGGCGGAGCCCCAGCATTTT
>TRBV28|TRBJ2-3|TRBD2|.
CASSSIGVAGETDTQYF
TGTGCCAGCAGCTCAATCGGGGTAGCGGGGGAAACAGATACGCAGTATTTT
>TRBV29-1|TRBJ2-7|.|.
CSVEFGTPLSYEQYF
TGCAGCGTTGAGTTCGGGACACCACTTTCCTACGAGCAGTACTTC
>TRBV9|TRBJ2-3|.|.
CASSVYQEGGLDTQYF
TGTGCCAGCAGCGTATATCAAGAGGGGGGGCTAGATACGCAGTATTTT